These T cell receptor beta chains were read from a single sample in a study of cytomegalovirus exposure and HLA in healthy donors. TCRdb's copy holds only in-frame clones and misses some; the assay was immunoSEQ multiplex PCR. The table includes over 75,000 clones, about 76% detected once. Input material: PBMCs. Receptors originate from a man aged 35 to 55 in good health and CMV-seropositive. The CDR3 runs from the conserved cysteine through the conserved F or W. The D gene is left open where the match is weak. Clone size is shown for a subset of rows, as once, few, many or a class of expanded clone.

d_call	clone_size	v_call	j_call	cdr3_nt	cdr3_aa
-	-	TRBV7-2	TRBJ2-7	TGTGCCAGCAGGGAGAGCGGGCTATACGAGCAGTACTTC	CASRESGLYEQYF
TRBD1	-	TRBV19	TRBJ2-2	TGTGCCAGTAGTCCCGGGACAGGGGCGATCTTAAACACCGGGGAGCTGTTTTTT	CASSPGTGAILNTGELFF
-	-	TRBV15	TRBJ2-3	TGTGCCACCAGCAGGGGCCCCGGAGATACGCAGTATTTT	CATSRGPGDTQYF
TRBD2	few	TRBV15	TRBJ2-3	TGTGCCACCAGCAGGAGAGCGGGAGCCCTCACAGATACGCAGTATTTT	CATSRRAGALTDTQYF
-	-	TRBV6-5	TRBJ2-5	TGTGCCAGCAGTTACTCCGGACAGCGGGAGACCCAGTACTTC	CASSYSGQRETQYF
-	-	TRBV2	TRBJ2-7	TGTGCCAGCAGTGACTACCCACTCCCCGAGCAGTACTTC	CASSDYPLPEQYF
TRBD1	-	TRBV6-5	TRBJ2-7	TGTGCCAGCAGGGACAGGGACCGTGGGGAGCAGTACTTC	CASRDRDRGEQYF
-	-	TRBV11-1	TRBJ1-4	TGTGCCAGCAGCTTGGGACATGCCGCTAATGAAAAACTGTTTTTT	CASSLGHAANEKLFF
-	-	TRBV15	TRBJ2-3	TGTGCCACCAGCACATCAGGGAGGACAGATACGCAGTATTTT	CATSTSGRTDTQYF
-	once	TRBV6-6	TRBJ1-3	TGTGCCAGCAGTTTGTACTCTTCTGGAAACACCATATATTTT	CASSLYSSGNTIYF
TRBD1	few	TRBV19	TRBJ1-1	TGTGCCAGTAGTATAGCCGGGACAGGGGGCGTGGGGGCCACTGAAGCTTTCTTT	CASSIAGTGGVGATEAFF
-	-	TRBV2	TRBJ2-1	TGTGCCAGCAGTGAAGACGGGAGACCCTACAATGAGCAGTTCTTC	CASSEDGRPYNEQFF
TRBD2	-	TRBV5-1	TRBJ2-5	TGCGCCAGCAGCTTGAGGGGTTGGGGGACTAGCGGACAAGAGACCCAGTACTTC	CASSLRGWGTSGQETQYF
-	-	TRBV6-1	TRBJ1-1	TGTGCCAGCAGCCTCGGGACAACCGGCGCTGAAGCTTTCTTT	CASSLGTTGAEAFF
-	-	TRBV7-9	TRBJ2-3	TGTTCCAGCAGCAGACGGCATACTAAAATCACAGATACGCAGTATTTT	CSSSRRHTKITDTQYF
-	-	TRBV9	TRBJ1-2	TGTGCCAGCAGCGTAGGCCCGGGGAGCTATGGCTACACCTTC	CASSVGPGSYGYTF
-	-	TRBV10-3	TRBJ2-5	TGTGCCATCATGGGGCGGAACCAAGAGACCCAGTACTTC	CAIMGRNQETQYF
-	-	TRBV10-2	TRBJ2-1	TGCGCCAGCAGTGTCCTTAGCGGCTACAATGAGCAGTTCTTC	CASSVLSGYNEQFF
-	-	TRBV6-5	TRBJ2-7	TGTGCCAGCAGCTACACAGGCTACGAGCAGTACTTC	CASSYTGYEQYF
TRBD1	once	TRBV5-1	TRBJ1-6	TGCGCCAGCAGCTTGTCAGGGGGTAATTCACCCCTCCACTTT	CASSLSGGNSPLHF
TRBD2	-	TRBV19	TRBJ2-1	TGTGCCAGTAGTGCCCTAGCGGGGGGCTACAATGAGCAGTTCTTC	CASSALAGGYNEQFF
TRBD2	-	TRBV9	TRBJ2-5	TGTGCCAGCAGCCCCGGGACTAGCGGGAGCCTGGAGACCCAGTACTTC	CASSPGTSGSLETQYF
-	-	TRBV7-8	TRBJ2-3	TGTGCCAGCAGCTTATACGGGGAGTACACAGATACGCAGTATTTT	CASSLYGEYTDTQYF
-	-	TRBV28	TRBJ2-7	TGTGCCAGCAGAGCGGACCTGCGCCCCGAGCAGTACTTC	CASRADLRPEQYF
TRBD2	-	TRBV7-6	TRBJ2-1	TGTGCCAGCAGCACTCGGGCGGGGGGGCTTAATGAGCAGTTCTTC	CASSTRAGGLNEQFF
TRBD2	-	TRBV9	TRBJ2-3	TGTGCCAGCAGCCCACGTGGAGCGGGAGCGGATACGCAGTATTTT	CASSPRGAGADTQYF
-	-	TRBV25-1	TRBJ1-4	TGTGCCAGCAGTGTCTCAGGACCCCGGGGAGGGGAACTGTTTTTT	CASSVSGPRGGELFF